The 13 T cell receptor beta chains given below trace back to one sample, sequenced in a study of cytomegalovirus exposure and HLA in healthy donors. Primers for the PCR totalled 60 Vbeta and 13 Jbeta. Method: immunoSEQ multiplex PCR; TCRdb's copy keeps in-frame clones and lacks some. The table records 85,000 to 100,000 clones, roughly 82% of them present only once. Sequencing was performed on PBMCs. These receptor sequences come from a human donor in good health.

The chain employs TRBV5-8 and TRBJ2-2; 7 nucleotides line up with TRBD2. The CDR3 loop spans 15 amino acids. Germline assignment: CDR1 SGHTS and CDR2 YDEGEE. V shed 2 bases and J 2 bases; nucleotides not matched to a gene: 3. The CDR3 loop is CASSFWEGNTGELFF. As DNA, the CDR3 is TGTGCCAGCAGCTTTTGGGAGGGAAACACCGGGGAGCTGTTTTTT.

V is TRBV7-9 and J is TRBJ1-2; no clear D gene. Germline V CDR1 and CDR2: SEHNR, FQNEAQ (reference sequence). V lost 5 bases, J lost 4 bases, and 11 bases lay in between. There are 13 residues in the CDR3. The CDR3 is CASSRPPGYGYTF. The CDR3, as DNA: TGTGCCAGCAGCCGCCCCCCGGGCTATGGCTACACCTTC.

This clone turned up a few times. V and J are TRBV2 and TRBJ1-6; D uncertain. The germline CDR1 and CDR2 sequences are SNHLY and FYNNEI. Deletions cut 1 base from V and 14 bases from J, with 12 bases between. The CDR3 spans 13 residues. CDR3 DNA sequence: TGTGCCAGCAGTGAAGTCCGGAGGTCGGCCCTCCACTTT. The encoded protein is CASSEVRRSALHF.

This clone showed up just once. The chain has TRBV18 and TRBJ2-3; possible D gene TRBD1, 5 bases. CDR3 length equals 11 residues. Germline CDR1 is KGHSH and CDR2 is LQKENI. V was shortened by 6 bases and J by 5 bases, with 6 bases between the two germline ends. The CDR3 DNA reads TGTGCCAGCTCCACAGGAGATACGCAGTATTTT. It yields the protein CASSTGDTQYF.

J is TRBJ2-3 and V is TRBV6-1; D call uncertain. The CDR3 runs to 14 residues. Germline CDR1 is MNHNS and CDR2 is SASEGT. Trimming shortened V by 6 bases and J by 2 bases, and 12 bases separated the two germline ends. Written as DNA, the CDR3 is TGTGCCAGCAGGGCCGGGTGGCTCACAGATACGCAGTATTTT. This translates into CASRAGWLTDTQYF.

The gene calls are TRBV5-1 and TRBJ1-2, with D tentatively TRBD1 (6 bases). The CDR3 spans 15 residues. V lost 1 base to trimming and J lost 2 bases, with 12 bases between them. Germline values: CDR1 SGHRS, CDR2 YFSETQ. CDR3 loop: CASSLWEGDNYGYTF. Here the CDR3 DNA reads TGCGCCAGCAGCTTGTGGGAGGGGGACAACTATGGCTACACCTTC.

The rearrangement joins TRBV18 to TRBJ2-1; the D gene is possibly TRBD2 (5 bases). CDR1 and CDR2 from the germline V gene are KGHSH and LQKENI. The CDR3 is made up of 14 amino acids. V shed 3 bases and J shed 0 bases, with 6 bases lying between them. CDR3 in DNA: TGTGCCAGCTCACCCCGGGGCTCCTACAATGAGCAGTTCTTC. It yields the protein CASSPRGSYNEQFF.

This chain links TRBV10-1 with TRBJ2-1, with 9 positions matching TRBD1. The V gene end was trimmed by 4 bases and the J gene end by 1 base; junction bases not matched to a gene: 5. Germline-derived CDR1 and CDR2 are WNHNN and SYGVQD (reference sequence). This CDR3 has 16 residues. The CDR3 loop reads CASSGTGARSYNEQFF. CDR3 nucleotide sequence: TGCGCCAGCAGTGGGACAGGGGCTCGGTCCTACAATGAGCAGTTCTTC.

This clone was detected once. This chain connects TRBV5-1 to TRBJ2-2, with D perhaps TRBD2 (6 bases). Trimming stripped 1 base from V and 0 bases from J, with 13 bases between. The CDR3 totals 17 residues. Germline values: CDR1 SGHRS, CDR2 YFSETQ. CDR3 residues: CASSLLAGFANTGELFF. The CDR3 DNA sequence: TGCGCCAGCAGCTTGTTGGCGGGGTTCGCGAACACCGGGGAGCTGTTTTTT.

This chain connects TRBV4-2 to TRBJ2-5; 8 nucleotides agree with TRBD2. Germline-derived CDR1 and CDR2 are LGHNA and YNFKEQ. This CDR3 comprises 19 residues. The V segment lost 0 bases and the J segment 4 bases; nucleotides outside the gene matches: 16. For the CDR3, the DNA is TGTGCCAGCAGCCAAGAAGGTGGGCGGGGGGCCGAGCTCCTAGAGACCCAGTACTTC. Amino acid sequence: CASSQEGGRGAELLETQYF.

V is TRBV4-1 and J is TRBJ1-5; D unresolved. The CDR3 is 15 residues long. Germline V CDR1 and CDR2: MGHRA, YSYEKL. V was clipped by 0 bases and J by 6 bases, with 12 bases between them. In DNA form, the CDR3 reads TGCGCCAGCAGCCAAGAACCAGTTTTTCCTCAGCCCCAGCATTTT. It specifies CASSQEPVFPQPQHF.

This clone was picked up a small number of times. As DNA, the CDR3 is TGTGCCAGCTCACCACGTACTAGCGGGCTGGCTAGCTCCTACGAGCAGTACTTC. Encoded protein: CASSPRTSGLASSYEQYF. The gene calls are TRBV18 and TRBJ2-5, with 9 bases identical to TRBD2. The DNA end is a closer match to TRBJ2-7, so the J assignment may be wrong. The CDR3 sequence is 18 residues long. Germline assignment: CDR1 KGHSH and CDR2 LQKENI.

The chain links TRBV10-1 to TRBJ2-5; 9 bases agree with TRBD2. Germline assignment: CDR1 WNHNN and CDR2 SYGVQD (reference sequence). J lost 3 bases, V lost 2 bases, and 13 bases had no gene match. The CDR3 totals 18 residues. The CDR3 bases are TGCGCCAGCAGTGAGCGGATAGCGGGAGACCTCAAGAAAGAGACCCAGTACTTC. As protein: CASSERIAGDLKKETQYF.